This TCR beta chain derives from a study of T cell responses to AZD1222 COVID-19 vaccine (dated by TCRdb to the early 2020s). For context, the study as a whole: A total of approximately 240 trial participants underwent TCR sequencing, of whom 200 to 220 received two doses of AZD1222 and about 25 received two doses of the MenACWY control vaccine. Enrollment into the trials was organized by age into subgroups of 18-55, 56-69 and 70-plus years, and those subgroups contained roughly 140, 27 and 60 TCR-sequenced participants, respectively.

The sample's time point label, in plain terms: about 28 days (+/-7) after the second vaccine dose. AZD1222 recipients given second doses at about 4 weeks or at about 12 weeks were pooled, since spike-specific TCR depth and breadth were not found to differ between the two schedules. Vaccinee samples were obtained from the UK trials COV001 and COV002, which included a single-blind randomized controlled phase 2/3 trial of AZD1222 (ChAdOx1 nCoV-19) in healthy adults. Trial participant PBMC samples were collected at day 0 and day 28 after the second dose for TCRbeta chain sequencing. The CDR3 regions of human TCRbeta chains were analyzed by immunosequencing. On the study's bioinformatics: Repertoire TCRs were matched against a reference library of SARS-CoV-2-specific TCRs generated with the MIRA antigen-specificity platform. Breadth meant the fraction of unique TCRs that were SARS-CoV-2-associated, whereas depth meant the fraction of total T cells that were SARS-CoV-2-associated. Using the MIRA data, every spike-specific TCR was mapped to the spike region that the TCR reacted to and assigned to either a CD4 or a CD8 class. Log10-transformed breadth and depth values were compared by one-way ANOVA with Sidak's multiple comparisons tests. Not all clones reach the TCRdb copy of this immuneACCESS table, which keeps in-frame sequences only. Checked studies attribute under half of the gap to unresolved V genes and leave the rest unexplained. The D gene and trimming were derived from the DNA, and the V and J assignments and clone size from that table. This sample holds roughly 150,000 clones; approximately 90% were observed only once. Clones ranked in the top ten supply roughly 3.3% of the sample.

Here is what the overall study found, with its caveats: After two AZD1222 doses, both the breadth and the depth of spike-specific TCRs were significantly higher than at day 0 and than in MenACWY recipients. The 56-69-year group was small, and its depth increase did not reach significance, likely because of low power. CD4 TCRs associated with the vaccine covered the entire spike protein, and the dominant responses were in regions 160-218 and 743-854. Most participants were white British and females outnumbered males, and the authors suggested that clonal diversity may have been underestimated. Because no day 14 peak-response samples were available, the repertoires could be characterized only after the peak T cell response. Reportedly, close to half of the unique spike-specific TCRs recognized epitopes lying outside the regions that are mutated in the B.1.351 and B.1.1.7 variants. Only five or six AZD1222 recipients were SARS-CoV-2 seropositive at baseline, limiting conclusions about previously exposed vaccinees.

V loses 3 bases, J loses 9 bases, and the germline ends lie 21 bases apart. CDR1 and CDR2 (LGHDT, YNNKEL) derive from the germline V gene (reference sequence). From the cysteine up to the phenylalanine, the CDR3 has a length of 16 residues. The DNA shown is the 48-base CDR3, in frame from base 1. A note on this clone: It has no known antigen specificity. Base qualities are not at hand, and no much larger clone is one base apart.

The rearrangement joined TRBV3-1 (or the pseudogene TRBV3-2) to TRBJ2-1; TRBD2 is perhaps the D gene, given 6 matching bases. The sample here was peripheral blood, taken 28 days after the second AZD1222 dose. This receptor was taken from an adult who received the AZD1222 COVID-19 vaccine. The bases are TGTGCCAGCAGCCACACTAGCTCCGGGCCGCCGATTGAGCAGTTCTTC. Its protein product is CASSHTSSGPPIEQFF.